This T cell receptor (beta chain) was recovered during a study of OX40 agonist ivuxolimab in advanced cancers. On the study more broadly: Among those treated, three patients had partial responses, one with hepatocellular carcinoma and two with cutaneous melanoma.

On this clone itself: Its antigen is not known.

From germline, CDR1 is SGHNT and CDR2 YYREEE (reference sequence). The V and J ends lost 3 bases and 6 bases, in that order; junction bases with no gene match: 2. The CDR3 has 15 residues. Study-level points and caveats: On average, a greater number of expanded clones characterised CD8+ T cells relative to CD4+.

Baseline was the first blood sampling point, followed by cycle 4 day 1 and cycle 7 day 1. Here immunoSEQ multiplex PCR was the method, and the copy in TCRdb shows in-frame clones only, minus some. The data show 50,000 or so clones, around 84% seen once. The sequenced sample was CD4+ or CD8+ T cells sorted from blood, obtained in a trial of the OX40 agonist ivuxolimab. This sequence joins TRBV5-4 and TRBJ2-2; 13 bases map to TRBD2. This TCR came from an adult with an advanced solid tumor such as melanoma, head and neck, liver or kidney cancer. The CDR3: CASSSGLAGAGELFF. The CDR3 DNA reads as TGTGCCAGCAGCTCCGGACTAGCGGGAGCCGGGGAGCTGTTTTTT.